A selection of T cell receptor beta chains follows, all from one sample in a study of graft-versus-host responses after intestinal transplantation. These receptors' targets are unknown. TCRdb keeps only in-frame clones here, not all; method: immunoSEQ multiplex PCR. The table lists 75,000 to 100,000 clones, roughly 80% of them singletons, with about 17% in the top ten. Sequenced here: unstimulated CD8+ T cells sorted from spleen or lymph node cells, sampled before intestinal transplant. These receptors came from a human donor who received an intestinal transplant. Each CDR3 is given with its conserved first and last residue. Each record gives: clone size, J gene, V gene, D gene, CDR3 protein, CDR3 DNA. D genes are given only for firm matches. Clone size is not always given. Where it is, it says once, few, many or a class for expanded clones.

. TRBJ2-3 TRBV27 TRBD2 CASSLLGVAGTSDTQYF TGTGCCAGCAGTCTCCTCGGGGTAGCGGGGACGTCAGATACGCAGTATTTT
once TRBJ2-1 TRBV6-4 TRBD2 CASSDSLAGLNEQFF TGTGCCAGCAGTGACTCGCTAGCGGGGCTCAATGAGCAGTTCTTC
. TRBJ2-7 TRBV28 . CASSFQQGPYEQYF TGTGCCAGCAGTTTCCAGCAGGGGCCCTACGAGCAGTACTTC
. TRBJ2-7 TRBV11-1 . CASSLAADYEQYF TGTGCCAGCAGCTTAGCGGCTGACTACGAGCAGTACTTC
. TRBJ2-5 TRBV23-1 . CASSQSRGRGQETQYF TGCGCCAGCAGTCAATCGCGGGGACGGGGTCAAGAGACCCAGTACTTC
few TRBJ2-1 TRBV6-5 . CASSYGKLYNEQFF TGTGCCAGCAGTTACGGTAAACTGTACAATGAGCAGTTCTTC
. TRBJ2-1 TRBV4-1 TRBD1 CASSQDSGGNEQFF TGCGCCAGCAGCCAAGATTCAGGGGGCAATGAGCAGTTCTTC
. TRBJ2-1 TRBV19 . CASSTLTRIAYNEQFF TGTGCCAGTAGTACCCTGACTAGGATCGCCTACAATGAGCAGTTCTTC
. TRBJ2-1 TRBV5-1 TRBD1 CASSQNHRGGNEQFF TGCGCCAGCAGCCAAAATCACAGGGGCGGGAATGAGCAGTTCTTC
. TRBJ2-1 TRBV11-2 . CASSLGTGPNEQFF TGTGCCAGCAGCTTAGGCACGGGCCCCAATGAGCAGTTCTTC
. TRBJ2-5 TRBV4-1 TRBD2 CASSQDPAGGVEETQYF TGCGCCAGCAGCCAAGATCCAGCGGGAGGAGTAGAAGAGACCCAGTACTTC
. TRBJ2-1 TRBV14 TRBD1 CASSQWQGAQAEQFF TGTGCCAGCAGCCAATGGCAGGGGGCGCAGGCTGAGCAGTTCTTC
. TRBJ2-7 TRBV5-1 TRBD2 CASSLAGVSYEQYF TGCGCCAGCAGTTTAGCGGGGGTCTCCTACGAGCAGTACTTC
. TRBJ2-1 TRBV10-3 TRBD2 CAISESGSGSSYNEQFF TGTGCCATCAGTGAGTCGGGTAGCGGGAGCTCCTACAATGAGCAGTTCTTC
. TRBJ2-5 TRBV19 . CASSIGEYTKFQETQYF TGTGCCAGTAGTATAGGGGAATACACCAAATTCCAAGAGACCCAGTACTTC
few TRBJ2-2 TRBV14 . CASSQDRGAGELFF TGTGCCAGCAGCCAAGATCGAGGCGCCGGGGAGCTGTTTTTT
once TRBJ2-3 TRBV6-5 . CASSQASGSGDTQYF TGTGCCAGCAGCCAGGCCAGCGGCTCTGGAGATACGCAGTATTTT
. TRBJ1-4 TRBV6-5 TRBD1 CASSTGAWRKLFF TGTGCCAGCAGTACAGGGGCTTGGCGAAAACTGTTTTTT
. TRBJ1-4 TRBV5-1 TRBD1 CASRSTGNERLTNEKLFF TGCGCCAGCAGATCGACAGGGAATGAGCGTCTGACTAATGAAAAACTGTTTTTT
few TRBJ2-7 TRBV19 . CASSIGASSYEQYF TGTGCCAGTAGTATCGGGGCGAGCTCCTACGAGCAGTACTTC
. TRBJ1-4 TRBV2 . CASSEGKIQGPNEKLFF TGTGCCAGCAGTGAAGGGAAAATACAGGGACCCAATGAAAAACTGTTTTTT
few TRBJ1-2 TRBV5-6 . CASSSNYGYTF TGTGCCAGCAGTTCTAACTATGGCTACACCTTC
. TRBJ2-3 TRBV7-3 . CASSLTGGSTDTQYF TGTGCCAGCAGCTTAACGGGCGGGAGCACAGATACGCAGTATTTT
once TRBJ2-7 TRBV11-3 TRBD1 CASSGRQGDYEQYF TGTGCCAGCAGCGGCCGACAGGGAGACTACGAGCAGTACTTC
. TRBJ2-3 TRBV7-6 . CASNDFTDTQYF TGTGCCAGCAATGACTTCACAGATACGCAGTATTTT
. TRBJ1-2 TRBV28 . CASSWRVPTNYGYTF TGTGCCAGCAGTTGGAGGGTCCCCACTAACTATGGCTACACCTTC
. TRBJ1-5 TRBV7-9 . CASSLEGIANQPQHF TGTGCCAGCAGCTTAGAAGGCATAGCCAATCAGCCCCAGCATTTT
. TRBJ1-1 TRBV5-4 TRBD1 CASSRDSVKLNTEAFF TGTGCCAGCAGCAGGGACAGTGTCAAATTAAACACTGAAGCTTTCTTT
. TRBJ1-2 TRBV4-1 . CASSHMDSMRGYTF TGCGCCAGCAGCCATATGGACAGTATGCGTGGCTACACCTTC
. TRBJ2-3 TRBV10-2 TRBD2 CASSESTSGRDTQYF TGCGCCAGCAGTGAGTCGACTAGCGGGAGAGATACGCAGTATTTT
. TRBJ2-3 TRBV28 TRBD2 CASTAGTSPDTQYF TGTGCCAGCACTGCCGGGACTAGTCCAGATACGCAGTATTTT
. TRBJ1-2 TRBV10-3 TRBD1 CAIFGQGKDGYTF TGTGCCATCTTCGGACAGGGTAAAGATGGCTACACCTTC
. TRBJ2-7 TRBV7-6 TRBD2 CASSLASGGSGSYEQYF TGTGCCAGCAGCTTAGCTAGCGGGGGGTCGGGCTCCTACGAGCAGTACTTC
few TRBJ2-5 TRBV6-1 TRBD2 CASSELAGEQETQYF TGTGCCAGCAGTGAACTAGCGGGGGAGCAAGAGACCCAGTACTTC
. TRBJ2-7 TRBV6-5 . CASAPGAGAGVQYF TGTGCCAGCGCCCCGGGGGCAGGGGCGGGAGTGCAGTACTTC
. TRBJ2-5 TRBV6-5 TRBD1 CASSLYRGETQYF TGTGCCAGCAGTCTTTACAGGGGAGAGACCCAGTACTTC
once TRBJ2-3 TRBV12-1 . CASRTTGCTGTDTQYF TGTGCCAGCCGGACGACAGGGTGCACAGGTACAGATACGCAGTATTTT
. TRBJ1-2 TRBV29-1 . CSVVNEEGEGGYTF TGCAGCGTTGTGAACGAGGAGGGAGAAGGGGGCTACACCTTC
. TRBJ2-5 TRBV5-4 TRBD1 CASSLVGTAFQETQYF TGTGCCAGCAGCTTGGTCGGGACAGCTTTCCAAGAGACCCAGTACTTC
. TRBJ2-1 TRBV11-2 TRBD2 CASSLGGLAEPYNEQFF TGTGCCAGCAGCTTAGGCGGACTAGCGGAGCCCTACAATGAGCAGTTCTTC
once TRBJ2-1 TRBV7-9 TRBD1 CASTTTGTTYNEQFF TGTGCCAGCACCACGACAGGGACAACGTACAATGAGCAGTTCTTC
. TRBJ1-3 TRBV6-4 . CASSDSSSRVPQNTIYF TGTGCCAGCAGTGACTCGAGTAGCAGGGTACCTCAAAACACCATATATTTT
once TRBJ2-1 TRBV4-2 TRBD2 CASSQEGGSSYNEQFF TGTGCCAGCAGCCAAGAAGGCGGGAGCTCCTACAATGAGCAGTTCTTC
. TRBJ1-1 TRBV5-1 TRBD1 CASSPGTATEAFF TGCGCCAGCAGCCCCGGGACAGCCACTGAAGCTTTCTTT
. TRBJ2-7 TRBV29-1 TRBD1 CSVVDGTGGYEQYF TGCAGCGTTGTTGACGGGACAGGGGGCTACGAGCAGTACTTC
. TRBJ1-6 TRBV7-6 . CASSLFAGGGGSPLHF TGTGCCAGCAGCTTATTCGCCGGGGGCGGGGGTTCACCCCTCCACTTT
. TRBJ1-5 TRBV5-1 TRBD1 CASSFGVGDSPQHF TGCGCCAGCAGCTTCGGCGTAGGGGACAGTCCCCAGCATTTT
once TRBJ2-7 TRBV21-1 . CASMQDSAGGPYEQYF TGTGCCAGCATGCAAGATTCAGCGGGAGGGCCATACGAGCAGTACTTC
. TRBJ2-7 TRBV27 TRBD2 CASSLSGGLTYEQYF TGTGCCAGCAGTTTAAGCGGGGGGCTAACCTACGAGCAGTACTTC
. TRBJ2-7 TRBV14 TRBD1 CASSQDGQAHEQYF TGTGCCAGCAGCCAAGATGGACAGGCCCACGAGCAGTACTTC
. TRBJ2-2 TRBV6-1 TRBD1 CASSVGQGGTGELFF TGTGCCAGCAGTGTAGGACAGGGTGGGACCGGGGAGCTGTTTTTT
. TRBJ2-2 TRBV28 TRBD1 CASKLQGAGTGELFF TGTGCCAGCAAACTTCAGGGGGCCGGGACCGGGGAGCTGTTTTTT
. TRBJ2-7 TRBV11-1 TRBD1 CASSHLPGQGSSSYEQYF TGTGCCAGCAGCCACCTACCGGGACAGGGGTCAAGCTCCTACGAGCAGTACTTC
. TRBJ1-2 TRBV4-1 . CASSQDTLDAFGYTF TGCGCCAGCAGCCAAGACACGTTAGATGCCTTTGGCTACACCTTC